A selection of T cell receptor beta chains follows, all from one sample in a study of cytomegalovirus exposure and HLA in healthy donors. Generated by immunoSEQ multiplex PCR, the TCRdb table keeps only in-frame clones and is missing some. Of some 140,000 clones detected, nearly 90% appear once; the ten largest clones hold 9%. Material: PBMCs. The receptors shown here come from a young woman in good health and CMV-seropositive. CDR3s include the opening cysteine and the closing phenylalanine or tryptophan. The D gene is left open where the match is weak. Where a row states a size, it is once, few, many or the class of an expanded clone; other rows omit it.

j_call | v_call | d_call | clone_size | cdr3_nt | cdr3_aa
TRBJ1-6 | TRBV6-5 | NA | few | TGTGCCAGCAGGGGAGGGACCCTTTATAATTCACCCCTCCACTTT | CASRGGTLYNSPLHF
TRBJ1-1 | TRBV7-9 | NA | once | TGTGCCAGCAGACCCAAGACAGTGAACACTGAAGCTTTCTTT | CASRPKTVNTEAFF
TRBJ1-2 | TRBV2 | TRBD1 | NA | TGTGCCAGCAGTGAAGTTAGGACAGGGCCTTATGGCTACACCTTC | CASSEVRTGPYGYTF
TRBJ2-3 | TRBV7-2 | NA | NA | TGTGCCAGCAGCCCGTTACGGGATACGCAGTATTTT | CASSPLRDTQYF
TRBJ2-1 | TRBV5-3 | NA | NA | TGTGCCAGAAGCTTGGAGGCGGACTATCACTCCTACAATGAGCAGTTCTTC | CARSLEADYHSYNEQFF
TRBJ1-5 | TRBV19 | NA | NA | TGTGCCAGTAACCCTCTGGGATGGGGGGACAGCAATCAGCCCCAGCATTTT | CASNPLGWGDSNQPQHF
TRBJ1-2 | TRBV5-4 | TRBD1 | NA | TGTGCCAGCAGCCCCGGACAGGGACCATATGGCTACACCTTC | CASSPGQGPYGYTF
TRBJ2-2 | TRBV28 | NA | NA | TGTGCCAGCAGTGCAGACACCGGGGAGCTGTTTTTT | CASSADTGELFF
TRBJ2-1 | TRBV18 | TRBD1 | NA | TGTGCCAGCTCACCACCTCTAGGGACAGAAGACAATGAGCAGTTCTTC | CASSPPLGTEDNEQFF
TRBJ1-3 | TRBV9 | NA | NA | TGTGCCAGCAGCCCACCGCAGATCTCTGGAAACACCATATATTTT | CASSPPQISGNTIYF
TRBJ2-2 | TRBV10-3 | NA | NA | TGTGCCATCAGTGAGCAGCAGGGAACCGGGGAGCTGTTTTTT | CAISEQQGTGELFF
TRBJ1-2 | TRBV30 | NA | NA | TGTGCCTGGGGGGGGACTGGGAACTATGGCTACACCTTC | CAWGGTGNYGYTF
TRBJ2-5 | TRBV27 | NA | NA | TGTGCCAGCAGTTTCCTGCCTCCGCGCGAGACCCAGTACTTC | CASSFLPPRETQYF
TRBJ1-2 | TRBV7-9 | TRBD1 | NA | TGTGCCAGCAGCTCGCCCGGGACAGAGGCCTATGGCTACACCTTC | CASSSPGTEAYGYTF
TRBJ2-1 | TRBV2 | TRBD2 | NA | TGTGCCCGTGGACTAGCGGGGGCACACTGGGTTGAGCAGTTCTTC | CARGLAGAHWVEQFF
TRBJ2-1 | TRBV25-1 | NA | NA | TGTGCCAGCAGTGACCTACGGACTGTCAATGAGCAGTTCTTC | CASSDLRTVNEQFF
TRBJ1-1 | TRBV9 | NA | few | TGTGCCAGCAGCGTAGAGTCTAGGAACACTGAAGCTTTCTTT | CASSVESRNTEAFF
TRBJ1-1 | TRBV13 | TRBD1 | NA | TGTGCCAGCAGCTTATTAAGCTACGGACAGGGAGACACTGAAGCTTTCTTT | CASSLLSYGQGDTEAFF
TRBJ1-2 | TRBV27 | TRBD1 | NA | TGTGCCAGCAGTTTGAGACAGGGGCTTGGCTACACCTTC | CASSLRQGLGYTF
TRBJ2-6 | TRBV19 | NA | NA | TGTGCCAGTAGTATTGATCCAGGGTTACCCTCTGGGGCCAACGTCCTGACTTTC | CASSIDPGLPSGANVLTF
TRBJ2-7 | TRBV7-2 | NA | NA | TGTGCCAGCAGCTTAGGACTGGGAGGTTGGGAGCAGTACTTC | CASSLGLGGWEQYF
TRBJ2-2 | TRBV9 | NA | NA | TGTGCCAGCAGCGTAGTAGTTACCGGGGAGCTGTTTTTT | CASSVVVTGELFF